A single sample gave rise to the 31 T cell receptor beta chains below, sequenced in a study of blood T cell repertoires in COVID-19. The data were produced by immunoSEQ multiplex PCR, yet TCRdb's version contains in-frame clones alone and is incomplete. The sample contains roughly 300,000 clones, approximately 86% of which appear only once. The sample comprised PBMCs or T cells enriched from blood (not recorded which). Receptor source: a woman aged 40 to 55 with acute COVID-19.

This clone showed up just once. The rearrangement uses TRBV9 and TRBJ2-3; D gene ambiguous. From germline, CDR1 is SGDLS and CDR2 YYNGEE. The CDR3 loop spans 14 amino acids. V was clipped by 0 bases and J by 1 base, with 6 bases between them. CDR3 in DNA: TGTGCCAGCAGCGTAGAAACTCGCACAGATACGCAGTATTTT. This codes for CASSVETRTDTQYF.

The rearrangement uses TRBV5-4 and TRBJ1-2; no reliable D call. Trimming shortened V by 1 base and J by 4 bases, and 11 bases separated the two germline ends. The CDR3 totals 14 residues. Per the germline V gene, CDR1 is SGHNT and CDR2 is YYREEE (reference sequence). CDR3 sequence: CASSLLLGSYGYTF. CDR3 DNA: TGTGCCAGCAGCTTGTTACTTGGTTCCTATGGCTACACCTTC.

The genes are TRBV2 and TRBJ2-5; possibly TRBD1 for D (5 bases). The CDR3 is made up of 13 amino acids. Germline loops: CDR1 SNHLY, CDR2 FYNNEI. V was trimmed by 4 bases and J by 1 base, leaving 7 bases between them. CDR3 sequence reads: CASSGGLQETQYF. DNA for the CDR3: TGTGCCAGCAGTGGGGGCCTCCAAGAGACCCAGTACTTC.

This chain links TRBV7-3 with TRBJ2-5; the D gene is possibly TRBD1 (6 bases). The germline V gene has CDR1 SGHTA and CDR2 FQGTGA. The CDR3 contains 14 residues. V was pared by 4 bases and J by 2 bases, with 11 bases between. The CDR3 DNA follows: TGTGCCAGCAGCTCCGGGACACAACAAGAGACCCAGTACTTC. Protein: CASSSGTQQETQYF.

The chain recombines TRBV11-2 with TRBJ2-7; D possibly corresponds to TRBD1 (6 bases). Germline V gene data show CDR1 as SGHAT and CDR2 as FQNNGV. The CDR3 contains 16 residues. The V end was cut by 5 bases, the J end by 3 bases, with 20 bases between. CDR3 DNA: TGTGCCAGCAGCCTTACAACAGGGATAGGGGGCTACGAGCAGTACTTC. It is translated as CASSLTTGIGGYEQYF.

The chain couples TRBV6-2 or TRBV6-3 to TRBJ2-1; D might be TRBD1 (6 bases). The CDR3 has 15 residues. Deletions cut 5 bases from V and 0 bases from J, with 11 bases between. Per the germline V gene, CDR1 is MNHEY and CDR2 is SVGEGT. CDR3 DNA: TGTGCCAGCAGTCGGGACACCAGCTCCTACAATGAGCAGTTCTTC. The encoded protein is CASSRDTSSYNEQFF.

The V call is TRBV28, the J call TRBJ2-3, with 14 bases that match TRBD2. CDR1 and CDR2 (germline): MDHEN, SYDVKM. The CDR3 length is 17 residues. Trimming removed 5 bases from V and 5 bases from J; junction bases left unmatched: 9. The CDR3 spells CASSLSSGTSGRDTQYF. CDR3 DNA: TGTGCCAGCAGTCTTTCCTCCGGGACTAGCGGGAGAGATACGCAGTATTTT.

In its sample, this clone was seen once. The chain links TRBV7-2 to TRBJ2-7; D perhaps matches TRBD1 (5 bases). Germline-derived CDR1 and CDR2 are SGHTA and FQGNSA. V was clipped by 2 bases and J by 1 base, with 12 bases between them. This CDR3 region has 15 residues. The CDR3 nucleotides read TGTGCCAGCAGCTTAACTACCGACAGTTCCTACGAGCAGTACTTC. Amino acids: CASSLTTDSSYEQYF.

The chain links TRBV12-3 or TRBV12-4 to TRBJ2-3; tentatively, D is TRBD2 (5 bases). The V gene lost 9 bases and the J gene lost 3 bases, with 13 bases spanning the gap. The CDR3 sequence is 13 residues long. For the CDR3, the DNA is TGTGCCAGTGGGAGTGGGGAAACAGATACGCAGTATTTT. Translation gives CASGSGETDTQYF.

The chain couples TRBV18 to TRBJ1-1, with a possible D match to TRBD1 (5 bases). There are 13 residues in the CDR3. V lost 7 bases to trimming and J lost 0 bases, with 9 bases between them. Per the germline V gene, CDR1 is KGHSH and CDR2 is LQKENI. The CDR3 loop is CASCLTVNTEAFF. For the CDR3, the DNA is TGTGCCAGCTGTCTGACAGTGAACACTGAAGCTTTCTTT.

Comment on this clone: Other nucleotide sequences in the sample specify the same CDR3. CDR3 in DNA: TGTGCCAGCAGTTACCCCAGGGATAGCAATCAGCCCCAGCATTTT. Residues: CASSYPRDSNQPQHF. V and J are TRBV6-2 or TRBV6-3 and TRBJ1-5, with D possibly matching TRBD1 (5 bases). Germline V gene data show CDR1 as MNHEY and CDR2 as SVGEGT. The CDR3 sequence is 15 residues long. Trimming removed 2 bases at V and 0 bases at J, with 8 bases between.

The chain recombines TRBV5-1 with TRBJ2-1; 13 bases map to TRBD2. The CDR3 covers 15 residues. V lost 4 bases to trimming and J lost 9 bases; unmatched junction nucleotides: 7. Germline values: CDR1 SGHRS, CDR2 YFSETQ. The CDR3 reads CASSAGTSGVGEQFF. The CDR3 bases are TGCGCCAGCAGCGCCGGGACTAGCGGGGTTGGTGAGCAGTTCTTC.

The chain recombines TRBV6-6 with TRBJ2-3; TRBD2 aligns across 15 bases. The CDR3 has 20 residues. Germline-derived CDR1 and CDR2 are MNHNY and SVGAGI (reference sequence). J lost 4 bases, V lost 5 bases, and 16 bases had no gene match. The CDR3 loop reads CASSLSGLAGGTRGADTQYF. The CDR3 nucleotides read TGTGCCAGCAGTCTCTCAGGACTAGCGGGGGGGACTAGAGGGGCAGATACGCAGTATTTT.

The chain carries TRBV28 and TRBJ1-5; D is unresolved. The CDR3 contains 11 residues. Germline CDR1 and CDR2: MDHEN and SYDVKM. With 6 bases removed from V and 4 bases from J, the gap between germline ends came to 4 bases. In nucleotides, the CDR3 is TGTGCCAGCAGACAAAATCAGCCCCAGCATTTT. Translated, it gives CASRQNQPQHF. Looking up the rest from reference TRBV28 and TRBJ1-5 gives the full variable domain: DVKVTQSSRYLVKRTGEKVFLECVQDMDHENMFWYRQDPGLGLRLIYFSYDVKMKEKGDIPEGYSVSREKKERFSLILESASTNQTSMYLCASRQNQPQHFGDGTRLSIL.

This rearrangement joins TRBV7-9 to TRBJ2-3, with 10 bases identical to TRBD1. From germline, CDR1 is SEHNR and CDR2 FQNEAQ (reference sequence). The CDR3 has 18 amino acids. Trimming cost V 3 bases and J 0 bases; bases outside gene matches: 9. CDR3 sequence: CASSFGDRGRTSTDTQYF. The CDR3 nucleotides read TGTGCCAGCAGCTTCGGGGACAGGGGTAGGACTAGCACAGATACGCAGTATTTT. The entire variable domain, with the rest obtained from reference TRBV7-9 and TRBJ2-3, is as follows: DTGVSQNPRHKITKRGQNVTFRCDPISEHNRLYWYRQTLGQGPEFLTYFQNEAQLEKSRLLSDRFSAERPKGSFSTLEIQRTEQGDSAMYLCASSFGDRGRTSTDTQYFGPGTRLTVL.

This chain connects TRBV28 to TRBJ2-5, with D perhaps matching TRBD1 (6 bases). The germline V gene encodes CDR1 MDHEN and CDR2 SYDVKM. This CDR3 is built from 14 residues. The V end was cut by 4 bases, the J end by 6 bases, with 15 bases between. The CDR3 here is CASSSGTYFKTQYF. The CDR3 DNA reads TGTGCCAGCAGTTCCGGGACATATTTCAAGACCCAGTACTTC.

The rearrangement uses TRBV9 and TRBJ2-7; D possibly corresponds to TRBD2 (5 bases). This CDR3 region has 13 residues. V was shortened by 2 bases and J by 1 base, with 7 bases between the two germline ends. Germline V CDR1 and CDR2: SGDLS, YYNGEE. CDR3 amino acids: CASSVGESYEQYF. The CDR3 DNA sequence: TGTGCCAGCAGCGTCGGGGAATCCTACGAGCAGTACTTC.

The chain has TRBV4-2 and TRBJ2-3; 13 bases map to TRBD2. The germline V gene encodes CDR1 LGHNA and CDR2 YNFKEQ. The CDR3 spans 17 residues. Trimming removed 6 bases from V and 5 bases from J; junction bases left unmatched: 11. CDR3 residues: CASRGSGLAGVGDTQYF. CDR3 DNA: TGTGCCAGCAGAGGCAGCGGACTAGCGGGAGTAGGAGATACGCAGTATTTT.

The chain has TRBV4-1 and TRBJ2-1; 10 positions match TRBD1. V lost 1 base, J lost 6 bases, and 9 bases stayed unmatched. There are 17 residues in the CDR3. Germline values: CDR1 MGHRA, CDR2 YSYEKL. CDR3 DNA sequence: TGCGCCAGCAGCCAAGCGGTGACCGGGACAGGGGCCAATGAGCAGTTCTTC. Translation gives CASSQAVTGTGANEQFF.

The chain employs TRBV6-2 or TRBV6-3 and TRBJ1-5; TRBD1 might be the D (5 bases). V lost 6 bases and J 7 bases, leaving 13 bases between the germline ends. The CDR3 consists of 13 residues. CDR1 and CDR2 from the germline V gene are MNHEY and SVGEGT. The DNA of the CDR3 is TGTGCCAGCAGCCCGGGGCTCTGGCAGCCCCAGCATTTT. Translated: CASSPGLWQPQHF.

The chain employs TRBV5-4 and TRBJ1-1; 7 bases agree with TRBD1. Per germline, CDR1 SGHNT and CDR2 YYREEE (reference sequence). The CDR3 is 15 amino acids. V was clipped by 1 base and J by 3 bases; unmatched bases: 6. The CDR3 coding sequence is TGTGCCAGCAGCTTGAACGCTGGGACAGACACTGAAGCTTTCTTT. The encoded protein is CASSLNAGTDTEAFF.

The chain recombines TRBV2 with TRBJ2-3, with 7 bases that match TRBD1. Unmatched junction bases numbered 4, after V lost 4 bases and J lost 0 bases. The CDR3 length is 15 residues. Germline V lookup: CDR1 SNHLY, CDR2 FYNNEI. CDR3 DNA: TGTGCCAGCAGTGTGACAGGGTGGAGCACAGATACGCAGTATTTT. Its protein is CASSVTGWSTDTQYF.

The rearrangement links TRBV28 to TRBJ2-7; 9 bases align to TRBD1. The CDR3 sequence is 15 residues long. Germline CDR1 is MDHEN and CDR2 is SYDVKM. With V trimmed by 5 bases and J by 3 bases, 8 bases remained unmatched. The CDR3 is CASSTPGTGFYEQYF. The CDR3, as DNA: TGTGCCAGCAGTACTCCCGGGACAGGGTTCTACGAGCAGTACTTC.

This chain uses TRBV4-3 with TRBJ1-5, with 7 bases lining up with TRBD1. V shed 0 bases and J 0 bases; nucleotides not matched to a gene: 8. In germline, CDR1 is LGHNA, CDR2 YSLEER. The CDR3 is 18 residues long. The CDR3 loop is CASSQDVTRGDSNQPQHF. The CDR3 DNA is TGCGCCAGCAGCCAAGATGTAACCAGGGGGGATAGCAATCAGCCCCAGCATTTT.

This chain connects TRBV9 to TRBJ2-5, with 10 positions matching TRBD2. V lost 9 bases to trimming and J lost 5 bases; unmatched junction nucleotides: 13. This CDR3 spans 15 amino acids. Germline V gene data show CDR1 as SGDLS and CDR2 as YYNGEE. CDR3 DNA: TGTGCCACCAACGAAGCGGGAGGGCCATTGGAGACCCAGTACTTC. This translates into CATNEAGGPLETQYF.

The rearrangement uses TRBV9 and TRBJ2-1; 7 bases map to TRBD2. The CDR3 runs 15 residues. Trimming at V came to 2 bases and at J to 9 bases, leaving 11 bases not matched to a gene. Germline V gene sequence: CDR1 SGDLS, CDR2 YYNGEE. The CDR3 DNA is TGTGCCAGCAGCGTTATAGCGGGCGCGGTCCGTGAGCAGTTCTTC. Its protein is CASSVIAGAVREQFF.

This rearrangement joins TRBV4-2 to TRBJ2-1, with 12 positions matching TRBD2. Trimming cost V 1 base and J 1 base; bases outside gene matches: 14. The CDR3 totals 21 residues. Germline V gene sequence: CDR1 LGHNA, CDR2 YNFKEQ. CDR3: CASSQVSASGGARASYNEQFF. CDR3 DNA: TGTGCCAGCAGCCAAGTCTCAGCTAGCGGGGGGGCTAGGGCGTCCTACAATGAGCAGTTCTTC.

The chain employs TRBV6-2 or TRBV6-3 and TRBJ1-2; no clear D. The CDR3 has 15 residues. The V gene lost 0 bases and the J gene lost 7 bases, with 15 bases spanning the gap. The germline CDR1 and CDR2 sequences are MNHEY and SVGEGT. CDR3 protein: CASSYSSRPQSGYTF. The CDR3 nucleotides read TGTGCCAGCAGTTACTCAAGTCGACCACAGTCTGGCTACACCTTC.

Only one count was recorded for this clone. The chain is built from TRBV18 and TRBJ2-2; D is possibly TRBD1 (5 bases). This CDR3 is built from 15 residues. Deletions cut 2 bases from V and 2 bases from J, with 9 bases between. In germline, CDR1 is KGHSH, CDR2 LQKENI. As DNA, the CDR3 is TGTGCCAGCTCACCAGCAGGGTCAAACACCGGGGAGCTGTTTTTT. Translation gives CASSPAGSNTGELFF.

The chain joins TRBV11-2 to TRBJ2-3, with D tentatively TRBD1 (5 bases). There are 15 residues in the CDR3. The V gene lost 2 bases and the J gene lost 1 base, with 10 bases spanning the gap. CDR1 and CDR2 from the germline V gene are SGHAT and FQNNGV. CDR3 DNA sequence: TGTGCCAGCAGCTTATCTCTAGGGGGCACAGATACGCAGTATTTT. This translates into CASSLSLGGTDTQYF.

The chain couples TRBV19 to TRBJ1-1, with D perhaps TRBD1 (6 bases). Trimming shortened V by 7 bases and J by 3 bases, and 21 bases separated the two germline ends. There are 16 residues in the CDR3. CDR1 is LNHDA and CDR2 is SQIVND in the germline V gene (reference sequence). The CDR3 loop is CASKGGQWVMDTEAFF. The DNA for the CDR3 is TGTGCCAGTAAGGGCGGACAGTGGGTCATGGACACTGAAGCTTTCTTT.